The entry below gives a single T cell receptor (beta chain) sequence along with its context. The sample belongs to a study of blood T cell repertoires in COVID-19. Unmatched junction bases numbered 12, after V lost 5 bases and J lost 12 bases. The CDR3 spans 14 residues. Germline CDR1 reads MDHEN; CDR2 reads SYDVKM. Generated by immunoSEQ multiplex PCR, the TCRdb table keeps only in-frame clones and is missing some. The sample records approximately 330,000 clones, about nine tenths being singletons. Material for sequencing was peripheral blood. This receptor was identified in a man aged 25-40 years with COVID-19, enrolled during active disease. The V gene is TRBV28, the J gene TRBJ1-1, with 10 bases fitting TRBD1. CDR3 nucleotide sequence: TGTGCCAGCAGTCGACGACAGGGGGCGAGGAGATCTTTCTTT. Amino acids: CASSRRQGARRSFF. Full variable domain (remainder filled in from reference TRBV28 and TRBJ1-1): DVKVTQSSRYLVKRTGEKVFLECVQDMDHENMFWYRQDPGLGLRLIYFSYDVKMKEKGDIPEGYSVSREKKERFSLILESASTNQTSMYLCASSRRQGARRSFFGQGTRLTVV.